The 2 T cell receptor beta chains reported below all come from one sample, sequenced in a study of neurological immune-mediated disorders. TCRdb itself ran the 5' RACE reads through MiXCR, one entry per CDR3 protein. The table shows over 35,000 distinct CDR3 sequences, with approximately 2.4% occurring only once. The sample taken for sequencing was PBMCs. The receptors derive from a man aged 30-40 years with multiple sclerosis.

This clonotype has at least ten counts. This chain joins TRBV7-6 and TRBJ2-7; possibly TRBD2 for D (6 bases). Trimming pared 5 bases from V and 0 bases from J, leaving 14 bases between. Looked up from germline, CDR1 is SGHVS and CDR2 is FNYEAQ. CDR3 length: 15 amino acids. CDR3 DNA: TGTGCCAGCAGCCCTCTAGCGCACAGCTCCTACGAGCAGTACTTC. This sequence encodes CASSPLAHSSYEQYF.

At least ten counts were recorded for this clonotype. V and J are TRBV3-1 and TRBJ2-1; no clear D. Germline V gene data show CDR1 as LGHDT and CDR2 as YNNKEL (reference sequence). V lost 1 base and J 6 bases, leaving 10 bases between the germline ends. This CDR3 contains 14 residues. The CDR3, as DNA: TGTGCCAGCAGCCAAGGCCGGCTTGGCAATGAGCAGTTCTTC. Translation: CASSQGRLGNEQFF.